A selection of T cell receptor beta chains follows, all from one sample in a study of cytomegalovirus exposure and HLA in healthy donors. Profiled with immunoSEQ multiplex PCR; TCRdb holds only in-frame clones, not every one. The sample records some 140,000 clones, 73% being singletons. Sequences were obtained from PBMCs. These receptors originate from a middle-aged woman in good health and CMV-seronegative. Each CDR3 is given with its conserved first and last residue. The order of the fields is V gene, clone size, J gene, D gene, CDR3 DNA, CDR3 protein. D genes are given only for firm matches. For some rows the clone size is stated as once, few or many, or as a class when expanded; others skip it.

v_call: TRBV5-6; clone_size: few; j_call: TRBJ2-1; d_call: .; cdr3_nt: TGTGCCAGCAGCCGGGTCAACAATGAGCAGTTCTTC; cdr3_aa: CASSRVNNEQFF
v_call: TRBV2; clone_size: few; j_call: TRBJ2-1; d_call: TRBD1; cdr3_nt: TGTGCCAGCAGTGGGGACAGGGGCTCCTACAATGAGCAGTTCTTC; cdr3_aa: CASSGDRGSYNEQFF
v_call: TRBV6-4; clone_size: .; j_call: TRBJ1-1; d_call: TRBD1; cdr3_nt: TGTGCCAGCAGTCCCGGACAGGAGGGGAACACTGAAGCTTTCTTT; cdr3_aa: CASSPGQEGNTEAFF
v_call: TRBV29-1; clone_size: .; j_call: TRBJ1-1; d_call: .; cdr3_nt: TGCAGCGTAAAAATTTCTACAGGGAACACTGAAGCTTTCTTT; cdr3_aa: CSVKISTGNTEAFF
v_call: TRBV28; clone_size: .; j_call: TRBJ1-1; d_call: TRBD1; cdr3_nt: TGTGCCAGCAGTTTGGCTCCGGGACAGGGAAACACTGAAGCTTTCTTT; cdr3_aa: CASSLAPGQGNTEAFF
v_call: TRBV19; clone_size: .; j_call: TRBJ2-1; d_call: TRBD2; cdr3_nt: TGTGCCACTTGCCTAGCGGGGGGGTCCAATGAGCAGTTCTTC; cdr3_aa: CATCLAGGSNEQFF
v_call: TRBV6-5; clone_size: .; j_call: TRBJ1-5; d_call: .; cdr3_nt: TGTGCCAGCAGACCCGGAGGGAGCAATCAGCCCCAGCATTTT; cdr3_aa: CASRPGGSNQPQHF
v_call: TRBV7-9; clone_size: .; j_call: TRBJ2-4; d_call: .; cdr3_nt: TGTGCCAGCAGCTTTGGGGGCCTGCGGTACTTC; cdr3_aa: CASSFGGLRYF
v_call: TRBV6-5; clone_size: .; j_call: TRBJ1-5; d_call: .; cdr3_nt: TGTGCCAGCAGTAGCTCCGGGCTACGGGGACAGCCCCAGCATTTT; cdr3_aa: CASSSSGLRGQPQHF
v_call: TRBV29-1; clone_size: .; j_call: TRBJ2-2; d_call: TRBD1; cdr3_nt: TGCAGCGTGGAGGCCGGGACAGTGAACACCGGGGAGCTGTTTTTT; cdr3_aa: CSVEAGTVNTGELFF
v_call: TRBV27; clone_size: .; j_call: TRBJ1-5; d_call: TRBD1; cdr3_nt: TGTGCCAGCAGTCTTGAAACAGGGGGCAATCAGCCCCAGCATTTT; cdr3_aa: CASSLETGGNQPQHF
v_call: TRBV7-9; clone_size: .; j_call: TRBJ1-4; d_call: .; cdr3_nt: TGTGCCAGCAGCTCACCAGGGAATGAAAAACTGTTTTTT; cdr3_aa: CASSSPGNEKLFF
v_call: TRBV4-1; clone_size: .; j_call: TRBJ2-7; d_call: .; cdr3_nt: TGCGCCAGCAGCCAAGATGAGGCCACCCAAATGAACTTC; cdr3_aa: CASSQDEATQMNF
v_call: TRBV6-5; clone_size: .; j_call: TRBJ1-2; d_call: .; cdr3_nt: TGTGCCAGCAGTTACTCCGGGACAAACTATGGCTACACCTTC; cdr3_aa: CASSYSGTNYGYTF
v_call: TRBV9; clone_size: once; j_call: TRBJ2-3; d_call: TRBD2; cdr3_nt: TGTGCCAGCAGCGTGCTAGCGGGGACAGATACGCAGTATTTT; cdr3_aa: CASSVLAGTDTQYF
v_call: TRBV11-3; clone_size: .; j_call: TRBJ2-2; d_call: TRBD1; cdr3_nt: TGTGCCAGCAGCTTAGGCCGTGACAGGGCGACCACCGGGGAGCTGTTTTTT; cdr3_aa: CASSLGRDRATTGELFF